The 30 T cell receptor beta chains in this list originate from one sample, sequenced in a study of T cells in women clearing cervical HPV infection (dated by TCRdb to the late 2010s). Receptors were amplified or captured by the immunoSEQ multiplex PCR assay. This immuneACCESS table, as held by TCRdb, lists in-frame sequences with V and J called but not all clones. Of the missing ones, under half trace to an unresolved V gene in checked studies; the others have no known cause. The sample has about 12,000 clones on record. Clones ranked in the top ten supply about 10% of the sample. What was sequenced was blood buffy coat. These receptors all stem from a woman between 18 and 70 years old with a cervical HPV16 infection that either progressed to CIN3+ or cleared (not recorded which).

As to this clone: The read halts 3 residues ahead of the CDR3 end, with the missing end drawn from the germline J gene. This rearrangement joins TRBV5-6 to TRBJ2-3; possibly TRBD2 for D (6 bases). The V gene lost 4 bases and the J gene lost 4 bases, with 10 bases spanning the gap. This CDR3 is built from 13 residues. Germline CDR1 reads SGHDT; CDR2 reads YYEEEE. CDR3 amino acids: CASSKTGADTQYF. CDR3 DNA (partial): TGTGCCAGCAGCAAGACGGGGGCAGATACG.

A remark on this clone: Read sequence stops 3 residues before the CDR3 end, and the germline J gene provides the missing end. The chain joins TRBV7-9 to TRBJ2-3; D unresolved. The CDR3 has 15 amino acids. CDR1 SEHNR and CDR2 FQNEAQ come from the germline V gene (reference sequence). The chain's CDR3 is CASSDTKTGNQPQYF. CDR3 DNA, as far as it was read: TGTGCCAGCAGCGATACGAAGACTGGAAATCAGCCG.

Of note for this clone: The CDR3 end is not reached by the read, which stops 3 residues before it; the germline J gene fills it in. V usage is TRBV5-5 and J usage is TRBJ1-4; TRBD1 matches at 9 bases. V lost 4 bases to trimming and J lost 8 bases; unmatched junction nucleotides: 9. Per the germline V gene, CDR1 is SGHKS and CDR2 is YYEKEE (reference sequence). There are 15 residues in the CDR3. The CDR3: CASSPEQGAREKLFF. The covered CDR3 bases are TGTGCCAGCAGCCCTGAACAGGGGGCAAGAGAAAAA.

Notes on this clone: With the read ending 3 residues before the CDR3 end, the germline J gene is used to fill in that end. V and J are TRBV10-3 and TRBJ1-2; D gene uncertain. There are 18 residues in the CDR3. CDR1 and CDR2 from the germline V gene are ENHRY and SYGVKD. V gave up 7 bases and J gave up 2 bases, with 26 bases separating them. The CDR3 bases that were read are TGTGCCATCAAGGTAGTCGCGGGGATAGACGGCGCGAACTATGGC. Translated, it gives CAIKVVAGIDGANYG. The complete CDR3 sequence is CAIKVVAGIDGANYGYTF.

CDR3 residues: CSAAGGGRNTGELFF. The CDR3 bases that were read are TGCAGTGCCGCCGGAGGGGGCCGGAACACCGGGGAG. The chain carries TRBV20-1 and TRBJ2-2; tentatively, D is TRBD1 (7 bases). Coverage ceases 3 residues before the CDR3 finishes, and the germline J gene fills in the end. The CDR3 runs 15 residues. The germline CDR1 and CDR2 sequences are DFQATT and SNEGSKA (reference sequence). Trimming took off 6 bases at V and 1 base at J, with 15 bases between the two ends.

A remark on this clone: The DNA ends 3 residues before the CDR3 does, and the rest of the CDR3 is filled in from the germline J gene. The genes are TRBV6-4 and TRBJ2-2; 7 nucleotides align to TRBD1. This CDR3 has 16 residues. Germline CDR1 and CDR2: MRHNA and SNTAGT. The junction had 10 bases not matched to a gene; V was cut back by 5 bases and J by 4 bases. The CDR3 DNA, read in part, is TGTGCCAGCAGTCCCGGTCAGGGGGATGTCACCGGGGAG. It encodes CASSPGQGDVTGE. The CDR3, in full, reads CASSPGQGDVTGELFF.

Worth noting for this clone: With the read ending 3 residues before the CDR3 end, the germline J gene is used to fill in that end. The V call is TRBV2, the J call TRBJ2-2; 7 bases fit TRBD1. CDR3 size: 12 residues. Germline loops: CDR1 SNHLY, CDR2 FYNNEI. The sequenced part of the CDR3 DNA is TGTGCCAGTGAAGGGGGCGTTTCACCG. Protein: CASEGGVSP. The whole CDR3 is CASEGGVSPLFF.

About this clone itself: The read finishes 3 residues shy of the CDR3 end, and the germline J gene is used to complete it. This sequence joins TRBV11-3 and TRBJ2-3; TRBD1 matches at 7 bases. Germline V lookup: CDR1 SGHNT, CDR2 YENEEA. V shed 5 bases, J shed 6 bases, and the junction held 11 bases outside the gene matches. This CDR3 spans 15 amino acids. Here the CDR3 reads CASSPTGFVGDTQYF. CDR3 DNA, as far as it was read: TGTGCCAGCAGCCCGACAGGGTTTGTAGGGGATACG.

The part of the CDR3 DNA that was read is TGTGCCAGTAGTATGATTAGCGGGGGGCTCACCGGGGAG. The encoded protein is CASSMISGGLTGE. The CDR3 as a whole reads CASSMISGGLTGELFF. V gene TRBV19 combines with J gene TRBJ2-2; TRBD2 matches 10 bases. The read finishes 3 residues shy of the CDR3 end, and the germline J gene is used to complete it. The germline V gene has CDR1 LNHDA and CDR2 SQIVND (reference sequence). Losses at the gene ends were 3 bases for V and 4 bases for J; bases not matched to a gene: 5. The CDR3 runs to 16 residues.

This clone shows up as medium-sized by frequency. The read gets to within 3 residues of the CDR3 end, and the germline J gene fills in the rest. The chain recombines TRBV10-3 with TRBJ2-1; TRBD2 aligns across 15 bases. Germline V gene data show CDR1 as ENHRY and CDR2 as SYGVKD. The CDR3 contains 15 residues. After removal of 5 bases from V and 7 bases from J, the junction contained 3 bases not matched to a gene. The part of the CDR3 DNA that was read is TGTGCCATCAGTTCGGGACTAGCGGGGGGAAATGAG. It translates to CAISSGLAGGNE. The whole CDR3 sequence is CAISSGLAGGNEQFF.

This clone is classed as medium-sized by frequency. With the read ending 3 residues before the CDR3 end, the germline J gene is used to fill in that end. The V and J genes are TRBV19 and TRBJ1-4; D remains unclear. The V end was cut by 6 bases, the J end by 4 bases, with 12 bases between. Germline CDR1 reads LNHDA; CDR2 reads SQIVND (reference sequence). The length of the CDR3 is 14 residues. The CDR3 reads CASRRASYNEKLFF. Partial CDR3 DNA: TGTGCCAGTAGGAGGGCCTCGTATAATGAAAAA.

CDR3: CAWDPGHSSYNSPLHF. The CDR3 DNA, read in part, is TGTGCCTGGGACCCGGGACACAGCTCCTATAATTCACCC. The chain has TRBV30 and TRBJ1-6, with TRBD1 as a possible D gene (6 bases). The read ends 3 residues shy of where the CDR3 ends; the end is completed using the germline J gene. Germline V CDR1 and CDR2: GTSNPN, SVGIG (reference sequence). V shed 5 bases and J shed 0 bases, with 14 bases lying between them. The CDR3 is 16 amino acids.

Concerning this clone: The sequenced fragment ends 3 residues before the CDR3 boundary, so the rest is inferred from the germline J gene. This chain joins TRBV19 and TRBJ2-2; 7 nucleotides agree with TRBD1. Germline lookup yields CDR1 LNHDA and CDR2 SQIVND (reference sequence). This CDR3 region has 14 residues. The CDR3 loop reads CASSPGQVQEKLFF. CDR3 DNA (partial): TGTGCCAGTAGTCCTGGACAGGTACAGGAAAAG.

As for this clone: The read stops 3 residues short of the end of the CDR3; the missing end is completed from the germline J gene. V and J are TRBV7-6 and TRBJ2-5; the D gene is possibly TRBD1 (5 bases). Looked up from germline, CDR1 is SGHVS and CDR2 is FNYEAQ. V shed 2 bases and J shed 7 bases, with 8 bases lying between them. The length of the CDR3 is 12 residues. The part of the CDR3 DNA that was read is TGTGCCAGCAGCTTACCTGGGGCGACC. Translated, it gives CASSLPGAT. The CDR3 reads in full as CASSLPGATQYF.

In regard to this clone: The CDR3 is cut off 3 residues early in the read; its end comes from the germline J gene. The J gene is TRBJ2-3, the V gene TRBV7-9; D might be TRBD1 or TRBD2, each matching 5 bases. The germline V gene has CDR1 SEHNR and CDR2 FQNEAQ (reference sequence). This CDR3 spans 12 amino acids. This chain's CDR3 is CASSLIGETQYF. The DNA read from the CDR3 is TGTGCCAGCAGCTTAATAGGGGAGACG.

This clone is identified as medium-sized from frequency. The read ends 3 residues before the CDR3 terminus; that terminus is restored from the germline J gene. V usage is TRBV29-1 and J usage is TRBJ1-1, with 8 bases aligning to TRBD1. CDR3 length: 14 residues. V trimming: 5 bases; J trimming: 1 base; junction bases outside the gene matches: 6. Germline V gives CDR1 SQVTM, CDR2 ANQGSEA. The CDR3 DNA, read in part, is TGCAGCGTTCCGGGACAGGCAGCGAACACTGAA. Translating it yields CSVPGQAANTE. The whole CDR3 protein is CSVPGQAANTEAFF.

Comments on this clone: The read stops 3 residues short of the end of the CDR3; the missing end is completed from the germline J gene. The V call is TRBV20-1, the J call TRBJ1-5; D gene unclear. CDR3 length equals 15 residues. CDR1 DFQATT and CDR2 SNEGSKA come from the germline V gene (reference sequence). V lost 4 bases and J lost 2, with 15 bases in between. The chain's CDR3 is CSAKEGYPGNQPQHF. The DNA read from the CDR3 is TGCAGTGCTAAGGAAGGGTACCCGGGCAATCAGCCC.

This clone is called medium-sized based on its frequency. The chain's CDR3 is CASSTKINEQFF. Incomplete CDR3 DNA: TGTGCCAGCAGTACTAAAATTAATGAG. J is TRBJ2-1 and V is TRBV6-2 or TRBV6-3; D gene unclear. The read terminates 3 residues before the CDR3 end, so the remaining end is supplied by the germline J gene. This CDR3 region has 12 residues. Germline V CDR1 and CDR2: MNHEY, SVGEGT. Between the trimmed V and J ends, which lost 5 bases and 7 bases, there was a span of 9 bases.

To note about this clone: Sequencing ends 3 residues short of the CDR3 end; the germline J gene provides the rest. The rearrangement links TRBV7-8 to TRBJ1-5, with D uncertain. With 5 bases removed from V and 2 bases from J, the gap between germline ends came to 16 bases. The CDR3 sequence is 16 residues long. CDR1 is SGHVS and CDR2 is FQNEAQ in the germline V gene. The DNA read from the CDR3 is TGTGCCAGCAGCAGAGAAACGGGTGGAGGCAATCAGCCC. It translates to CASSRETGGGNQP. The full CDR3 reads CASSRETGGGNQPQHF.

A note on this clone: With the read ending 3 residues before the CDR3 end, the germline J gene is used to fill in that end. The chain carries TRBV3-1 (or the pseudogene TRBV3-2) and TRBJ1-1, with D unclear. There are 13 residues in the CDR3. Per germline, CDR1 LGHDT and CDR2 YNNKEL (reference sequence). Trimming left V 5 bases short and J 6 bases short, with 13 bases between. The CDR3 sequence is CASSSQVIPEAFF. CDR3 DNA (partial): TGTGCCAGCAGCAGCCAGGTTATCCCTGAA.

On this clone itself: The CDR3 end lies 3 residues beyond the end of the read and is filled in from the germline J gene. The V gene is TRBV10-2, the J gene TRBJ2-1; 8 positions agree with TRBD1. V lost 0 bases, J lost 4 bases, and 8 bases stayed unmatched. This CDR3 contains 17 residues. CDR1 WSHSY and CDR2 SAAADI come from the germline V gene. CDR3 amino acids: CASSESFWTGRYNEQFF. The CDR3 bases that were read are TGCGCCAGCAGTGAGTCGTTCTGGACAGGGAGATACAATGAG.

Comment on this clone: The read halts 3 residues ahead of the CDR3 end, with the missing end drawn from the germline J gene. This chain joins TRBV19 and TRBJ1-2; no clear D. This CDR3 contains 13 residues. Germline CDR1 and CDR2: LNHDA and SQIVND (reference sequence). CDR3: CASNAFRTDTYTF. The covered CDR3 bases are TGTGCCAGTAACGCGTTCCGCACAGATACC.

Comment on this clone: Read data end 3 residues before the CDR3 end; the end is taken from the germline J gene. The chain recombines TRBV5-4 with TRBJ1-1; TRBD1 is a possible D gene (6 bases). V lost 0 bases and J lost 3, with 9 bases in between. CDR1 is SGHNT, CDR2 YYREEE, per germline (reference sequence). CDR3 length equals 14 residues. CDR3 DNA (partial): TGTGCCAGCAGCTTGGAACAGGGTTACACTGAA. Translated, it gives CASSLEQGYTE. The entire CDR3 sequence reads CASSLEQGYTEAFF. The variable domain in full, with the rest retrieved from reference TRBV5-4 and TRBJ1-1, is ETGVTQSPTHLIKTRGQQVTLRCSSQSGHNTVSWYQQALGQGPQFIFQYYREEENGRGNFPPRFSGLQFPNYSSELNVNALELDDSALYLCASSLEQGYTEAFFGQGTRLTVV.

Comments on this clone: The CDR3 extends 3 residues past the end of the read, so its final part is completed from the germline J gene. The rearrangement links TRBV18 to TRBJ2-5; TRBD1 agrees at 8 bases. V shed 3 bases and J 4 bases; nucleotides not matched to a gene: 10. Germline CDR1 reads KGHSH; CDR2 reads LQKENI. The CDR3 totals 16 residues. The CDR3 here is CASSPETGVSGETQYF. The CDR3 bases that were read are TGTGCCAGCTCACCGGAGACAGGGGTTAGTGGAGAGACC.

As for this clone: The read gets to within 3 residues of the CDR3 end, and the germline J gene fills in the rest. Within the sample, other DNA sequences also encode this same CDR3. The chain recombines TRBV2 with TRBJ1-3; TRBD1 aligns across 8 bases. The germline V gene has CDR1 SNHLY and CDR2 FYNNEI. V shed 6 bases and J 0 bases; nucleotides not matched to a gene: 4. The CDR3 length is 15 residues. The DNA read from the CDR3 is TGTGCCAGCAGATTGGACAGGGCCTCTGGAAACACC. Protein sequence: CASRLDRASGNT. The entire CDR3 protein is CASRLDRASGNTIYF.

Incomplete CDR3 DNA: TGTGCCAGCAGTCGGGGTCGTGGAAACACC. This encodes CASSRGRGNT. The whole CDR3 protein is CASSRGRGNTIYF. This chain uses TRBV2 with TRBJ1-3; D remains unclear. The read finishes 3 residues shy of the CDR3 end, and the germline J gene is used to complete it. Germline-derived CDR1 and CDR2 are SNHLY and FYNNEI. Deletions cut 5 bases from V and 3 bases from J, with 8 bases between. The CDR3 extends over 13 amino acids.

To note about this clone: Coverage ceases 3 residues before the CDR3 finishes, and the germline J gene fills in the end. The chain couples TRBV20-1 to TRBJ1-4; possible D gene TRBD1, 5 bases. Trimming left V 4 bases short and J 6 bases short, with 15 bases between. The CDR3 is 14 amino acids. Germline CDR1 reads DFQATT; CDR2 reads SNEGSKA (reference sequence). The CDR3 sequence: CSAKERPGDEKLFF. Incomplete CDR3 DNA: TGCAGTGCTAAGGAACGGCCGGGGGATGAAAAA.

For this clone: The CDR3 is cut off 3 residues early in the read; its end comes from the germline J gene. This rearrangement joins TRBV19 to TRBJ1-4, with 8 bases lining up with TRBD1. V shed 7 bases, J shed 6 bases, and the junction held 4 bases outside the gene matches. The CDR3 extends over 13 amino acids. The germline gives CDR1 LNHDA, CDR2 SQIVND (reference sequence). The CDR3 here is CASNGQGHEKLFF. The CDR3 bases that were read are TGTGCCAGTAACGGACAGGGTCATGAAAAA.

Details on this clone: The read comes to an end 3 residues before the CDR3 does, leaving the germline J gene to fill in the end. The chain recombines TRBV7-2 with TRBJ2-3; D not resolved. Germline CDR1 is SGHTA and CDR2 is FQGNSA. The CDR3 sequence is 15 residues long. CDR3 DNA (partial): TGTGCCAGCAGCTTAGTCGGCGCAGACAATCAGCCG. Its protein product is CASSLVGADNQP. The full CDR3 reads CASSLVGADNQPQYF.

Points on this clone: The read comes to an end 3 residues before the CDR3 does, leaving the germline J gene to fill in the end. The chain links TRBV10-3 to TRBJ2-3; maybe TRBD1 (6 bases). Germline lookup yields CDR1 ENHRY and CDR2 SYGVKD. The length of the CDR3 is 18 residues. CDR3 region: CAISAQVGQTRGQETQYF. The sequenced part of the CDR3 DNA is TGTGCCATCAGTGCCCAGGTCGGACAGACCCGAGGGCAAGAGACG.